This T cell receptor beta chain appears in the sequencing data of a study of T cell repertoires in cytomegalovirus infection. Study in general: It can be stated that public TCR beta signatures indicated CMV infection as well as a matching HLA type. Study-wide findings and caveats: Clonotypes of TCR beta that were HLA-C-restricted and CMV-specific dominated the ex vivo response.

A single record per CDR3 protein comes from TCRdb applying MiXCR to the reads. This table has about 400,000 distinct CDR3 sequences, 15% to 20% appearing once. This clonotype was seen at least ten times. What it recognizes is unknown. Losses at the gene ends were 0 bases for V and 7 bases for J; bases not matched to a gene: 5. Germline V gives CDR1 SGHTA, CDR2 FQGNSA. The CDR3 has 15 amino acids. Sequenced material: PBMCs. The chain has TRBV7-2 and TRBJ2-7; 11 bases match TRBD2. The receptor was derived from a human donor in good health (CMV status not recorded). Some clones in this sample may be carry-over from other donors' samples. The CDR3 spells CASSLAGLAVQEQYF. In DNA form, the CDR3 reads TGTGCCAGCAGCTTAGCGGGACTAGCGGTGCAAGAGCAGTACTTC.